Detailed here is one TCR beta chain. Its antigen has not been determined. There are no base qualities to consult, and no much larger clone falls within one base. Other DNA sequences in the sample encode the same CDR3. This sample is part of a study of shared clonotypes between healthy human individuals (TCRdb year 2020). The study in broad terms: The cohort comprised a couple of women and a few men aged 18 to 49 years. For each donor, CD4 naive and CD4 memory were each given three plates, CD8 naive was given two plates, and CD8 memory was given one plate. Blood TCR repertoires of roughly 5 healthy adults were deeply sequenced to estimate repertoire size and the extent of clonotype sharing between individuals. To increase sequencing depth and limit assay-specific biases, different laboratories used diverse techniques to prepare libraries and sequence TCR repertoires. Per donor, leukapheresis produced somewhere between about 0.9 and 10 billion PBMCs.

CDR1 and CDR2 were assigned from the germline V gene as KGHSH and LQKENI. From cysteine to phenylalanine, the CDR3 is 12 amino acids long. Left in the record is the CDR3 DNA by itself, 36 bases read in frame from the first base. The trim is 5 bases for V and 1 base for J, with a gap of 5 bases between the germline ends. Results the study describes overall, beyond this receptor: Across a few donors, approximately 5% of naive CD4, over 3% of naive CD8, about 2.3% of memory CD4, and under 0.45% of memory CD8 clonotypes were shared. Higher generation probabilities were observed for clonotypes shared by all four sorted-subset donors than for non-shared clonotypes. Even with the large sequencing depth, rarefaction of the sorted-subset datasets indicated that sequencing was incomplete. The genetic and exposure-history diversity represented was limited by the small number of donors. Only blood was sampled, and tissue TCR repertoires likely differ from those in blood. Based on pairwise subsampling, the degree of clonotype sharing among donors was expected to be affected by sequencing depth. Larger estimated clonotype richness was generally found for naive subsets than for memory subsets.

Using the deep immunoSEQ assay, TCR CDR3 regions were amplified from genomic DNA by multiplex PCR. Genomic DNA extracted from each cell subset was distributed evenly over all wells of several immunoSEQ 96-well plates, and each plate served as one replicate. For sorted subsets, roughly 200 ng genomic DNA, equal to 30,000 to 35,000 T cell genomes, was loaded into each replicate PCR. Purified libraries were measured with a Qubit 3.0 fluorometer, size-checked on a Bioanalyzer 2100, and measured again with the KAPA Library Quantification kit. Every immunoSEQ 96-well plate was sequenced on a separate single-read 150-cycle Illumina NextSeq 550 flow cell. The original methods were these. Because the immunoSEQ output included only junctional sequences and no quality scores, the filtering could not be the same as the filtering used for full-length reads. Sequences were annotated with PyIR, a Python wrapper for IgBLAST v1.9, using IMGT germline references to assign V/J genes and CDR3. Any read was removed if the V/J assignment was weak (E-value above 1e-6), the CDR3 was missing, or the read contained stop codons, out-of-frame junctions, or ambiguous translated residues. V3J clonotypes were defined by identical inferred V gene, J gene, and CDR3 amino acid sequence. Percentage overlap between repertoires was computed as shared unique clonotypes divided by the size of the smaller repertoire. Three approaches were used to assess repertoire richness: RTK rarefaction, the Chao1 estimator, and Recon v2.1 estimates of unobserved clonotypes. OLGA was used to compute generation probabilities for all TCRbeta clonotypes that the gDNA method yielded from a few donors. TCRdb took this table from immuneACCESS and kept in-frame rearrangements with V and J called. Such tables lack part of the clones; where checked against another copy, unresolved V genes explain under half of the gap, and the rest is unexplained. That table gives V, J and clone size, and the DNA gave D and trimming. A total of 2 million to 2.5 million clones appear in this sample, around 90% of them only once. 0.37% of the sample is taken by the ten largest.

Healthy HIV-negative adults with no recently reported acute infections or vaccinations were included as donors. All donors were Caucasian adults living in Nashville, Tennessee, USA. Magnetic negative selection was used to enrich CD4+ T cells, after which naive cells were positively selected on CD45RA and the negative fraction became the memory subset. Blood was obtained by leukapheresis, after which PBMCs were separated by Ficoll-Histopaque density gradient centrifugation and cryopreserved in liquid nitrogen vapor phase. Purity and quantity of every magnetically sorted T cell population were checked by analytical flow cytometry. Genomic DNA was isolated from every sorted fraction and measured by UV absorbance on a Nanodrop 2000c.

The sequence was obtained from a man aged 18 to 35 in good health. Some clones in this sample may be carry-over from other donors' samples. The sample comprised naive CD4+ T cells from PBMCs. Sample cell subset or site, as interpreted from the label and publication: CD45RA+ positively selected. Rearrangement joined TRBV18 to TRBJ2-5; the D match is possibly TRBD1 or TRBD2, with 5 bases aligned in each. The DNA sequence is TGTGCCAGCTCAGGGACCCAAGAGACCCAGTACTTC. Translated, this is CASSGTQETQYF. The variable domain in full, with residues beyond the CDR3 obtained from the reference TRBV18 and TRBJ2-5 genes, is NAGVMQNPRHLVRRRGQEARLRCSPMKGHSHVYWYRQLPEEGLKFMVYLQKENIIDESGMPKERFSAEFPKEGPSILRIQQVVRGDSAAYFCASSGTQETQYFGPGTRLLVL.